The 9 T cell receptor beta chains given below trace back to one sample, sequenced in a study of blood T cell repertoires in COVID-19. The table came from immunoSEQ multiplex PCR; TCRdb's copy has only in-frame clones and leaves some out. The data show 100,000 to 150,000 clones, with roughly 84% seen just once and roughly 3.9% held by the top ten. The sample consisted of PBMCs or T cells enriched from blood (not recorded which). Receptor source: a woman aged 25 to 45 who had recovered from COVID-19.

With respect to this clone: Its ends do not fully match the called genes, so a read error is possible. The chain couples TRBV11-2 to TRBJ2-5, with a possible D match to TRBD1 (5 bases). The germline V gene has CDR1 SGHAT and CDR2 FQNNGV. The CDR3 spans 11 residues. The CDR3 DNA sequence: TGTGCCAGCAGCTTAGGACAGTACGTCCACTTC. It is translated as CASSLGQYVHF.

The CDR3 sequence: CASSLTSGVGETQYF. CDR3 nucleotides: TGTGCCAGCAGCTTAACCAGCGGGGTGGGGGAGACCCAGTACTTC. The chain is built from TRBV7-2 and TRBJ2-5, with 7 bases fitting TRBD2. This CDR3 contains 15 residues. From germline, CDR1 is SGHTA and CDR2 FQGNSA. Trimming cost V 2 bases and J 5 bases; bases outside gene matches: 8.

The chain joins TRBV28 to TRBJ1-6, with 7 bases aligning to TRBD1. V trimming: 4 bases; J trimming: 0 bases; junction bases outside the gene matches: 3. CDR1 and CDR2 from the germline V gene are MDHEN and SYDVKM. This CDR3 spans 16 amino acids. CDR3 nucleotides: TGTGCCAGCAGTTCCGGGACAGACTCCTATAATTCACCCCTCCACTTT. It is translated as CASSSGTDSYNSPLHF.

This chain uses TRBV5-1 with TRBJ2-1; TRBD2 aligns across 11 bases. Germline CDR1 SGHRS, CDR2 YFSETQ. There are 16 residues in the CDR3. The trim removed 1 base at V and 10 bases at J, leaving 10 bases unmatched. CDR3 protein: CASSLSSGRMNVEQFF. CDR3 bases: TGCGCCAGCAGCTTGTCTAGCGGGAGGATGAACGTCGAGCAGTTCTTC.

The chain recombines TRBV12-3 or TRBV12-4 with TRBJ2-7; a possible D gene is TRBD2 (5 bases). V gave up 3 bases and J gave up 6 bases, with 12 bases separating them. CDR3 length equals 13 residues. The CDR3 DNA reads TGTGCCAGCAGTTTGGACTTCTTCATCGAGCAGTACTTC. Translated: CASSLDFFIEQYF.

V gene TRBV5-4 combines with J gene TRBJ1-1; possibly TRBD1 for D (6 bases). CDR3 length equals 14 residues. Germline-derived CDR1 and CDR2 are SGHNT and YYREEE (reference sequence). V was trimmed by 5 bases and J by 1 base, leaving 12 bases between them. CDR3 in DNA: TGTGCCAGCAGGTACTGGGGGCGGAACACTGAAGCTTTCTTT. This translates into CASRYWGRNTEAFF.

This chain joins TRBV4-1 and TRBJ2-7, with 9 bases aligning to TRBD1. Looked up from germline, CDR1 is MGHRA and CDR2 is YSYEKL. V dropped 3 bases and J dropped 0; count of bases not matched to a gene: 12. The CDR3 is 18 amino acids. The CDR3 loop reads CASSQGQGYGLRSYEQYF. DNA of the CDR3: TGCGCCAGCAGCCAGGGACAGGGTTACGGCCTACGCTCCTACGAGCAGTACTTC.

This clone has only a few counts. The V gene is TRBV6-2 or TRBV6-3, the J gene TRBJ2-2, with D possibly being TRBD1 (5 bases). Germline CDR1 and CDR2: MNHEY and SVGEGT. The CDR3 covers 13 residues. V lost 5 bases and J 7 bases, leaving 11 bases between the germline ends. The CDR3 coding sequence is TGTGCCAGCAGTACCTCAGGGAACGGGGAGCTGTTTTTT. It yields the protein CASSTSGNGELFF.

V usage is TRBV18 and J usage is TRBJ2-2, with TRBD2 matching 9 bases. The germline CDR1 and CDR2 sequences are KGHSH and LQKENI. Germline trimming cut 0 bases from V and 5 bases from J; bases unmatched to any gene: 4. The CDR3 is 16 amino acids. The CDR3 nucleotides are TGTGCCAGCTCACCACCGGGGCTAGCGGGGACCGGGGAGCTGTTTTTT. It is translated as CASSPPGLAGTGELFF.